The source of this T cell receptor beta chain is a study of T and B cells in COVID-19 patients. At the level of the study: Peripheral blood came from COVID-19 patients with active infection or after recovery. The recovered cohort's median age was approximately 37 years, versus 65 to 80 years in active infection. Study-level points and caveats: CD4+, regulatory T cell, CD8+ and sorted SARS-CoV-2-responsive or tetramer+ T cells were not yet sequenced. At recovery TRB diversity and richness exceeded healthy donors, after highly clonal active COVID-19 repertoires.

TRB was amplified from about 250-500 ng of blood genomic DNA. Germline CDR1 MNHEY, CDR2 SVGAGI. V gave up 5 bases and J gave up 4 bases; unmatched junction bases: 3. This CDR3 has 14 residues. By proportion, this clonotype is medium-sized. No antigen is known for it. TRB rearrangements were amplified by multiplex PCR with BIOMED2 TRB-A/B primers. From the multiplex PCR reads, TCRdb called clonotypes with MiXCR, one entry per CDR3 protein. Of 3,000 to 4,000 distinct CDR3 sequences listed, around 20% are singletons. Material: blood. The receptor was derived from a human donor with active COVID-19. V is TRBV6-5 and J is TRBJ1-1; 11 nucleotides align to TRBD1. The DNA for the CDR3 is TGTGCCAGCAGTCGGACAGGGGGCGTCACTGAAGCTTTCTTT. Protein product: CASSRTGGVTEAFF.